The 27 T cell receptor beta chains listed next were all sequenced from one sample in a study of blood T cell repertoires in COVID-19. Measured with immunoSEQ multiplex PCR; TCRdb has only the in-frame clones, and not every one. The data contain fewer than 250,000 clones, 90% to 95% of them singletons. Specimen: peripheral blood. Source of these receptors: a man in his sixties with COVID-19, enrolled during active disease.

The table lists this clone with a count of one. This chain links TRBV4-1 with TRBJ2-2; perhaps TRBD2 as D (6 bases). The germline V gene has CDR1 MGHRA and CDR2 YSYEKL. This CDR3 has 13 residues. CDR3 loop: CAAEGQNTGELFF. The CDR3 DNA is TGCGCTGCGGAGGGGCAGAACACCGGGGAGCTGTTTTTT.

The chain joins TRBV19 to TRBJ2-2; 7 bases line up with TRBD2. CDR1 and CDR2 from the germline V gene are LNHDA and SQIVND (reference sequence). The CDR3 spans 15 residues. After removal of 5 bases from V and 7 bases from J, the junction contained 10 bases not matched to a gene. CDR3 bases: TGTGCCAGTAGTCCGGGCGGGAGCAAGGGCGGGGAGCTGTTTTTT. Amino acid sequence: CASSPGGSKGGELFF.

J is TRBJ1-3 and V is TRBV9, with D perhaps matching TRBD1 (6 bases). The CDR3 runs to 15 residues. The V end was cut by 4 bases, the J end by 0 bases, with 11 bases between. CDR1 is SGDLS and CDR2 is YYNGEE in the germline V gene. The DNA of the CDR3 is TGTGCCAGCAGCCCCCGGACAGCCTCTGGAAACACCATATATTTT. As protein: CASSPRTASGNTIYF.

The J gene is TRBJ2-7, the V gene TRBV2; 13 bases map to TRBD2. Germline V CDR1 and CDR2: SNHLY, FYNNEI. The V gene end was trimmed by 9 bases and the J gene end by 5 bases; junction bases not matched to a gene: 10. The CDR3 covers 15 residues. CDR3 sequence reads: CARDRGTSGVHEQYF. In DNA, the CDR3 is TGTGCCAGGGACCGAGGGACTAGCGGGGTCCACGAGCAGTACTTC. Combining the CDR3 with reference TRBV2 and TRBJ2-7 gives the whole variable domain EPEVTQTPSHQVTQMGQEVILRCVPISNHLYFYWYRQILGQKVEFLVSFYNNEISEKSEIFDDQFSVERPDGSNFTLKIRSTKLEDSAMYFCARDRGTSGVHEQYFGPGTRLTVT.

The gene calls are TRBV19 and TRBJ1-2; TRBD1 might be the D (6 bases). Trimming cost V 3 bases and J 7 bases, with 24 bases left between them. The CDR3 has 17 amino acids. Germline lookup yields CDR1 LNHDA and CDR2 SQIVND (reference sequence). The CDR3 is CASSMVATGFREAGYTF. The DNA of the CDR3 is TGTGCCAGTAGTATGGTGGCTACAGGGTTTAGAGAGGCTGGCTACACCTTC. Using reference TRBV19 and TRBJ1-2 for the parts outside the CDR3, the full variable domain is DGGITQSPKYLFRKEGQNVTLSCEQNLNHDAMYWYRQDPGQGLRLIYYSQIVNDFQKGDIAEGYSVSREKKESFPLTVTSAQKNPTAFYLCASSMVATGFREAGYTFGSGTRLTVV.

The chain combines TRBV10-3 with TRBJ1-3; D is undetermined. CDR1 ENHRY and CDR2 SYGVKD come from the germline V gene. The CDR3 contains 15 residues. The ends were cut back, 4 bases at V and 0 bases at J, with 10 bases in the middle. Written as DNA, the CDR3 is TGTGCCATCAGTGGGCCCGGGAACTCTGGAAACACCATATATTTT. Translated, it gives CAISGPGNSGNTIYF.

This chain's CDR3 is CASSPSTGPAEQYF. The CDR3 DNA sequence: TGTGCCAGCAGTCCCTCGACAGGGCCGGCCGAGCAGTACTTC. The V and J genes are TRBV6-5 and TRBJ2-7, with 7 bases lining up with TRBD1. This CDR3 has 14 residues. V lost 5 bases to trimming and J lost 6 bases; unmatched junction nucleotides: 10. Germline loops: CDR1 MNHEY, CDR2 SVGAGI.

This rearrangement joins TRBV2 to TRBJ2-7; 9 nucleotides agree with TRBD1. V gave up 6 bases and J gave up 3 bases; unmatched junction bases: 9. CDR3 length: 15 residues. Germline V lookup: CDR1 SNHLY, CDR2 FYNNEI. The CDR3 reads CASRNRGRRLYEQYF. The CDR3 nucleotides read TGTGCCAGCAGAAACAGGGGGCGAAGGCTCTACGAGCAGTACTTC.

The V gene is TRBV3-1 (or the pseudogene TRBV3-2), the J gene TRBJ2-1, with TRBD1 matching over 9 bases. The CDR3 is made up of 15 amino acids. Germline assignment: CDR1 LGHDT and CDR2 YNNKEL (reference sequence). The V segment lost 6 bases and the J segment 8 bases; nucleotides outside the gene matches: 11. The CDR3 region has the DNA TGTGCCAGCAGTCCAATGGGACAGGGTATGGATGAGCAGTTCTTC. Translation gives CASSPMGQGMDEQFF.

This clone was seen a handful of times. V and J are TRBV3-1 (or the pseudogene TRBV3-2) and TRBJ2-7, with 14 bases matching TRBD2. Trimming cost V 4 bases and J 2 bases; bases outside gene matches: 1. The CDR3 is made up of 15 amino acids. Germline loops: CDR1 LGHDT, CDR2 YNNKEL (reference sequence). The CDR3 protein is CASSPTSGRAYEQYF. CDR3 sequence (DNA): TGTGCCAGCAGCCCGACTAGCGGGAGGGCCTACGAGCAGTACTTC.

V and J are TRBV15 and TRBJ2-7; 8 bases are shared with TRBD1. Germline CDR1 LNHNV, CDR2 YYDKDF (reference sequence). The CDR3 extends over 14 amino acids. J gave up 5 bases and V 0 bases, and 3 bases lay outside the gene matches. CDR3 nucleotides: TGTGCCACCAGCAGAGACAGGGGGCGGCACGAGCAGTACTTC. Translated, it gives CATSRDRGRHEQYF.

A single count supports this clone. The V call is TRBV5-1, the J call TRBJ1-2, with 9 bases aligning to TRBD1. The V gene end was trimmed by 4 bases and the J gene end by 4 bases; junction bases not matched to a gene: 2. Germline values: CDR1 SGHRS, CDR2 YFSETQ. The CDR3 length is 13 residues. CDR3 bases: TGCGCCAGCAGCCAGGGACAGGGCTATGGCTACACCTTC. Translation: CASSQGQGYGYTF.

The chain uses TRBV7-8 and TRBJ2-5; D perhaps matches TRBD1 (6 bases). In germline, CDR1 is SGHVS, CDR2 FQNEAQ. Trimming stripped 0 bases from V and 0 bases from J, with 8 bases between. The CDR3 sequence is 15 residues long. The CDR3 region has the DNA TGTGCCAGCAGCTTAGCGGGGGCCAACCAAGAGACCCAGTACTTC. It is translated as CASSLAGANQETQYF.

The chain links TRBV4-1 to TRBJ1-3; D may be TRBD1 (6 bases). Germline assignment: CDR1 MGHRA and CDR2 YSYEKL. The CDR3 consists of 15 residues. Trimming pared 3 bases from V and 4 bases from J, leaving 13 bases between. The DNA for the CDR3 is TGCGCCAGCAGCCAGTCACAGGGTGCGGGAAACACCATATATTTT. This sequence encodes CASSQSQGAGNTIYF.

The chain carries TRBV18 and TRBJ1-3, with 8 bases fitting TRBD1. Germline trimming cut 3 bases from V and 3 bases from J; bases unmatched to any gene: 7. Germline-derived CDR1 and CDR2 are KGHSH and LQKENI. The length of the CDR3 is 16 residues. CDR3 sequence: CASSPGQGLFGNTIYF. The CDR3 coding sequence is TGTGCCAGCTCACCCGGACAGGGCCTTTTTGGAAACACCATATATTTT.

This sequence joins TRBV9 and TRBJ1-2, with 8 bases matching TRBD1. The CDR3 contains 11 residues. V shed 5 bases, J shed 7 bases, and the junction held 1 base outside the gene matches. The germline V gene encodes CDR1 SGDLS and CDR2 YYNGEE. The CDR3 nucleotides are TGTGCCAGCAGAACAGGGGGTGGCTACACCTTC. The encoded protein is CASRTGGGYTF.

This chain links TRBV19 with TRBJ1-5; D unresolved. Trimming stripped 7 bases from V and 1 base from J, with 5 bases between. Germline loops: CDR1 LNHDA, CDR2 SQIVND (reference sequence). The CDR3 extends over 12 amino acids. The CDR3 coding sequence is TGTGCCAGTAACGGGAGCAATCAGCCCCAGCATTTT. Its translation is CASNGSNQPQHF.

V is TRBV19 and J is TRBJ1-2, with TRBD1 matching over 9 bases. With V trimmed by 3 bases and J by 4 bases, 9 bases remained unmatched. Germline CDR1 LNHDA, CDR2 SQIVND (reference sequence). This CDR3 is built from 16 residues. As DNA, the CDR3 is TGTGCCAGTAGTATGGCCCATCCGGGACAGGGCTATGGCTACACCTTC. This sequence encodes CASSMAHPGQGYGYTF.

This chain uses TRBV9 with TRBJ1-1; the match to TRBD1 covers 10 bases. Per the germline V gene, CDR1 is SGDLS and CDR2 is YYNGEE. V lost 3 bases to trimming and J lost 6 bases; unmatched junction nucleotides: 5. CDR3 length: 14 amino acids. CDR3 sequence: CASSAGQGFSEAFF. CDR3 DNA sequence: TGTGCCAGCAGCGCGGGACAGGGGTTCTCTGAAGCTTTCTTT.

This chain joins TRBV2 and TRBJ1-1, with TRBD1 matching over 8 bases. The CDR3 spans 12 residues. Germline V lookup: CDR1 SNHLY, CDR2 FYNNEI. The J segment lost 4 bases and the V segment lost 11 bases, leaving 6 bases of the junction unmatched. As DNA, the CDR3 is TGTGCCGGACAGACAGGGGCCACTGAAGCTTTCTTT. Translated: CAGQTGATEAFF.

This clone was seen a single time. V and J are TRBV2 and TRBJ1-2, with 9 bases matching TRBD1. The germline gives CDR1 SNHLY, CDR2 FYNNEI. V lost 2 bases to trimming and J lost 3 bases; unmatched junction nucleotides: 4. CDR3 length equals 15 residues. The chain's CDR3 is CASSELGQGDYGYTF. The CDR3 DNA reads TGTGCCAGCAGTGAATTGGGACAGGGTGACTATGGCTACACCTTC.

This chain uses TRBV7-2 with TRBJ2-7; 12 bases are shared with TRBD2. In germline, CDR1 is SGHTA, CDR2 FQGNSA. There are 15 residues in the CDR3. J gave up 7 bases and V 4 bases, and 8 bases lay outside the gene matches. This CDR3 reads CASSSRTSGKGEQYF. CDR3 in DNA: TGTGCCAGCAGCTCCCGGACTAGCGGGAAGGGAGAGCAGTACTTC.

The chain employs TRBV24-1 and TRBJ1-3; 7 positions agree with TRBD1. V was clipped by 4 bases and J by 0 bases; unmatched bases: 11. Germline V gene lookup returns CDR1 KGHDR and CDR2 SFDVKD. The CDR3 loop spans 18 amino acids. The CDR3 region is CATSETGQQLLSGNTIYF. As DNA, the CDR3 is TGTGCCACCAGTGAGACGGGACAGCAGCTCCTCTCTGGAAACACCATATATTTT.

The chain has TRBV28 and TRBJ2-7; maybe TRBD2 (6 bases). The V and J ends lost 7 bases and 0 bases respectively, with 13 bases between them. The CDR3 is 14 residues long. Germline V gives CDR1 MDHEN, CDR2 SYDVKM. Written as DNA, the CDR3 is TGTGCCAGCACTTTGGCGGGACCCTCCTACGAGCAGTACTTC. It yields the protein CASTLAGPSYEQYF.

This chain's CDR3 is CASSLAAGEGEQFF. The CDR3 nucleotides are TGTGCCAGCTCACTCGCGGCAGGGGAAGGTGAGCAGTTCTTC. V is TRBV18 and J is TRBJ2-1; maybe TRBD1 (6 bases). The CDR3 is made up of 14 amino acids. The germline V and J ends were trimmed by 4 bases and 9 bases, with 16 bases remaining between them. Germline V gene lookup returns CDR1 KGHSH and CDR2 LQKENI.

This chain links TRBV27 with TRBJ2-7; TRBD1 matches at 9 bases. Per the germline V gene, CDR1 is MNHEY and CDR2 is SMNVEV (reference sequence). CDR3 length: 14 amino acids. The CDR3 DNA sequence: TGTGCGTCAGGAGGGAGGACAGGGGTATACGAGCAGTACTTC. It is translated as CASGGRTGVYEQYF.

J is TRBJ1-2 and V is TRBV18; a weak D match, TRBD1 (5 bases). The length of the CDR3 is 12 residues. The germline CDR1 and CDR2 sequences are KGHSH and LQKENI. V dropped 2 bases and J dropped 8 bases, with 9 bases sitting between them. The CDR3 DNA reads TGTGCCAGCTCACCAGGGGCGCAGGGCTACACCTTC. This translates into CASSPGAQGYTF.